Listed here are 26 T cell receptor beta chains from one sample, sequenced in a study of T cells in women clearing cervical HPV infection. Profiled with immunoSEQ multiplex PCR; TCRdb holds only in-frame clones, not every one. This sample's table reports about 37,000 clones. The sequenced sample consisted of blood buffy coat. These receptors came from a woman aged 18 to 75 with a cervical HPV16 infection that either progressed to CIN3+ or cleared (not recorded which).

Details on this clone: The read terminates 3 residues ahead of where the CDR3 ends, so the germline J gene completes it. The chain uses TRBV7-6 and TRBJ2-4; possibly TRBD1 for D (5 bases). The germline V gene encodes CDR1 SGHVS and CDR2 FNYEAQ. The CDR3 sequence is 15 residues long. CDR3 DNA (partial): TGTGCCAGCAGCTTAGCTTTAGGGGCTCAAGAGACT. This encodes CASSLALGAQET. The full CDR3 reads CASSLALGAQETQYF.

Comments on this clone: Coverage ceases 3 residues before the CDR3 finishes, and the germline J gene fills in the end. V gene TRBV20-1 combines with J gene TRBJ2-7; 7 nucleotides match TRBD2. The CDR3 length is 13 residues. Losses at the gene ends were 5 bases for V and 3 bases for J; bases not matched to a gene: 7. CDR1 is DFQATT, CDR2 SNEGSKA, per germline (reference sequence). The covered CDR3 bases are TGCAGTGCTCGGGGGACTACAAGCTACGAG. Its translation: CSARGTTSYE. The whole CDR3 region reads CSARGTTSYEQYF.

With regard to this clone: The observed sequence ends 3 residues before the CDR3 terminus, with the missing tail filled in from the germline J gene. J is TRBJ2-7 and V is TRBV7-2; 11 nucleotides agree with TRBD2. This CDR3 is built from 14 residues. Germline CDR1 reads SGHTA; CDR2 reads FQGNSA. The J segment lost 2 bases and the V segment lost 5 bases, leaving 2 bases of the junction unmatched. The CDR3 sequence: CASSVLAGAYEQYF. Incomplete CDR3 DNA: TGTGCCAGCAGCGTACTAGCGGGAGCCTACGAG. The whole variable domain, filled in from reference TRBV7-2 and TRBJ2-7, reads GAGVSQSPSNKVTEKGKDVELRCDPISGHTALYWYRQSLGQGLEFLIYFQGNSAPDKSGLPSDRFSAERTGGSVSTLTIQRTQQEDSAVYLCASSVLAGAYEQYFGPGTRLTVT.

Details on this clone: The observed sequence ends 3 residues before the CDR3 terminus, with the missing tail filled in from the germline J gene. This chain joins TRBV2 and TRBJ2-7, with TRBD1 as a possible D gene (6 bases). The CDR3 covers 11 residues. Trimming removed 10 bases from V and 2 bases from J, with 9 bases in between. Per the germline V gene, CDR1 is SNHLY and CDR2 is FYNNEI. The CDR3 sequence is CATQGPYEQYF. The CDR3 bases that were read are TGTGCCACCCAGGGGCCCTACGAG.

Remarks on this clone: The read terminates 3 residues ahead of where the CDR3 ends, so the germline J gene completes it. The chain links TRBV18 to TRBJ2-4, with 7 bases aligning to TRBD1. CDR3 length equals 13 residues. V dropped 5 bases and J dropped 7; count of bases not matched to a gene: 5. Germline CDR1 is KGHSH and CDR2 is LQKENI. The CDR3 sequence is CASSLGTANIQYF. Incomplete CDR3 DNA: TGTGCCAGCTCATTGGGGACAGCGAACATT.

Regarding this clone: Sequencing ends 3 residues short of the CDR3 end; the germline J gene provides the rest. The V call is TRBV7-2, the J call TRBJ2-3, with D hard to call. Germline V gene data show CDR1 as SGHTA and CDR2 as FQGNSA. Trimming stripped 1 base from V and 7 bases from J, with 6 bases between. The CDR3 extends over 12 amino acids. CDR3 DNA (partial): TGTGCCAGCAGCTTAGGGCGGTATACG. Translating gives CASSLGRYT. The entire CDR3 is CASSLGRYTQYF.

A remark on this clone: The read ends 3 residues shy of where the CDR3 ends; the end is completed using the germline J gene. This sequence joins TRBV6-4 and TRBJ2-1; TRBD2 aligns across 8 bases. Losses at the gene ends were 5 bases for V and 6 bases for J; bases not matched to a gene: 12. CDR3 length equals 16 residues. Germline CDR1 MRHNA, CDR2 SNTAGT. The CDR3: CASSNLAGRSPNEQFF. The DNA read from the CDR3 is TGTGCCAGCAGTAACTTAGCGGGACGCTCCCCCAATGAG.

As concerns this clone: The sequenced fragment ends 3 residues before the CDR3 boundary, so the rest is inferred from the germline J gene. The J gene is TRBJ2-7, the V gene TRBV18, with TRBD1 matching 9 bases. V lost 6 bases, J lost 5 bases, and 14 bases stayed unmatched. The CDR3 is made up of 16 amino acids. CDR1 and CDR2 from the germline V gene are KGHSH and LQKENI. This CDR3 is CASSLNVETGGHEQYF. The CDR3 DNA, read in part, is TGTGCCAGCTCCCTCAATGTAGAGACAGGGGGTCACGAG.

A remark on this clone: Compared with germline, one end of the junction differs, possibly owing to a read error. The read terminates 3 residues before the CDR3 end, so the remaining end is supplied by the germline J gene. The identical CDR3 is also encoded by other nucleotide sequences in the sample. The chain joins TRBV30 to TRBJ1-3; D gene ambiguous. The CDR3 covers 14 residues. Looked up from germline, CDR1 is GTSNPN and CDR2 is SVGIG (reference sequence). CDR3 DNA (partial): TGTGCCTGGAGTCCCCCAGGCTCTGGAAACACT. Translation: CAWSPPGSGNT. The entire CDR3 sequence reads CAWSPPGSGNTIYF.

Remarks on this clone: The read comes to an end 3 residues before the CDR3 does, leaving the germline J gene to fill in the end. The J gene is TRBJ2-2, the V gene TRBV5-1; D not certain. V lost 5 bases to trimming and J lost 0 bases, with 8 bases between them. CDR3 length: 14 residues. CDR1 SGHRS and CDR2 YFSETQ come from the germline V gene. The CDR3 reads CASRMSTNTGELFF. CDR3 bases read: TGCGCCAGCAGGATGAGCACGAACACCGGGGAG.

With respect to this clone: With the read ending 3 residues before the CDR3 end, the germline J gene is used to fill in that end. The J gene is TRBJ2-7, the V gene TRBV6-2 or TRBV6-3, with TRBD1 matching 8 bases. V lost 6 bases and J lost 0; bases outside the gene matches: 7. Germline V lookup: CDR1 MNHEY, CDR2 SVGEGT. The CDR3 is 15 amino acids. The sequenced CDR3 bases are TGTGCCAGCAGGGGGCAGGGGGCTTTCTCCTACGAG. This codes for CASRGQGAFSYE. The entire CDR3 is CASRGQGAFSYEQYF.

This chain's CDR3 is CASSPGTGSSSGNTIYF. CDR3 DNA, as far as it was read: TGTGCCAGCTCTCCCGGGACAGGGTCATCTTCTGGAAACACC. The chain links TRBV18 to TRBJ1-3; 9 bases are a match to TRBD1. Read sequence stops 3 residues before the CDR3 end, and the germline J gene provides the missing end. The CDR3 totals 17 residues. Per germline, CDR1 KGHSH and CDR2 LQKENI. V dropped 6 bases and J dropped 1; count of bases not matched to a gene: 10.

On this clone: The sequenced fragment ends 3 residues before the CDR3 boundary, so the rest is inferred from the germline J gene. The chain joins TRBV9 to TRBJ2-1; 8 positions agree with TRBD1. Trimming took 4 bases from V and 6 from J; bases not matched to a gene: 9. CDR3 length equals 15 residues. Germline CDR1 and CDR2: SGDLS and YYNGEE. The sequenced part of the CDR3 DNA is TGTGCCAGCAGCATGCAGGACAGGGTCCTCAATGAG. This codes for CASSMQDRVLNE. The full CDR3 reads CASSMQDRVLNEQFF.

Worth noting for this clone: The CDR3 extends 3 residues past the end of the read, so its final part is completed from the germline J gene. The chain recombines TRBV7-7 with TRBJ2-7; TRBD2 agrees at 8 bases. In germline, CDR1 is SSHAT, CDR2 FNYEAQ (reference sequence). With 2 bases clipped from V and 6 bases from J, the junction kept 3 bases outside the gene matches. The length of the CDR3 is 13 residues. The part of the CDR3 DNA that was read is TGTGCCAGCAGCTTAAAGGGGACTAGCGAG. Translation: CASSLKGTSE. The entire CDR3 protein is CASSLKGTSEQYF.

On this clone itself: The CDR3 end lies 3 residues beyond the end of the read and is filled in from the germline J gene. This chain links TRBV2 with TRBJ1-1, with 7 bases fitting TRBD1. With 6 bases clipped from V and 4 bases from J, the junction kept 14 bases outside the gene matches. Germline loops: CDR1 SNHLY, CDR2 FYNNEI. CDR3 length: 16 residues. Incomplete CDR3 DNA: TGTGCCAGCAGGCTGGATTCAGGGGGGTGGGGCACTGAA. The encoded protein is CASRLDSGGWGTE. The whole CDR3 sequence reads CASRLDSGGWGTEAFF.

On this clone: The read ends 3 residues shy of where the CDR3 ends; the end is completed using the germline J gene. This rearrangement joins TRBV23-1 to TRBJ2-5, with 7 bases lining up with TRBD2. TRBV23-1 is noted as an ORF with a role that remains uncertain. This CDR3 spans 15 amino acids. V lost 5 bases, J lost 3 bases, and 9 bases stayed unmatched. CDR3 bases read: TGCGCCAGCAGTATATCGGGGGGTCGAAAAGAGACC. It is translated as CASSISGGRKET. The full CDR3 is CASSISGGRKETQYF.

In the case of this clone: The CDR3 end is not reached by the read, which stops 3 residues before it; the germline J gene fills it in. The chain joins TRBV18 to TRBJ2-3; TRBD2 is a possible D gene (5 bases). The V and J ends lost 6 bases and 1 base respectively, with 11 bases between them. CDR1 KGHSH and CDR2 LQKENI come from the germline V gene. This CDR3 is built from 14 residues. Partial CDR3 DNA: TGTGCCAGCTCCCCTAGCAGGCGCACAGATACG. Amino acid sequence: CASSPSRRTDT. In full, the CDR3 reads CASSPSRRTDTQYF.

To note about this clone: From the germline J gene comes the end of the CDR3, since the read stops 3 residues before it. The chain uses TRBV19 and TRBJ2-1; TRBD2 matches 10 bases. Trimming removed 3 bases from V and 6 bases from J; junction bases left unmatched: 5. This CDR3 region has 15 residues. Germline assignment: CDR1 LNHDA and CDR2 SQIVND (reference sequence). This chain's CDR3 is CASSMGLAGVNEQFF. Partial CDR3 DNA: TGTGCCAGTAGTATGGGCCTAGCGGGAGTCAATGAG.

For this clone: The read is 3 residues too short to cover the CDR3 end, so that end is filled in from the germline J gene. V usage is TRBV7-2 and J usage is TRBJ2-1; 13 bases agree with TRBD2. The V gene's germline CDR1 is SGHTA and CDR2 FQGNSA. The CDR3 spans 16 residues. J lost 5 bases, V lost 0 bases, and 1 base had no gene match. CDR3 bases read: TGTGCCAGCAGCTTAGCGGGACTAGCGGGAAACAATGAG. Translation gives CASSLAGLAGNNE. In full, the CDR3 reads CASSLAGLAGNNEQFF.

CDR3 protein: CSARDIKGQIYNEQFF. CDR3 DNA, as far as it was read: TGCAGTGCTAGAGATATAAAGGGACAGATTTACAATGAG. The chain employs TRBV20-1 and TRBJ2-1, with 7 bases fitting TRBD1. The read comes to an end 3 residues before the CDR3 does, leaving the germline J gene to fill in the end. CDR3 length: 16 amino acids. Looked up from germline, CDR1 is DFQATT and CDR2 is SNEGSKA (reference sequence). The V gene end was trimmed by 0 bases and the J gene end by 4 bases; junction bases not matched to a gene: 9.

About this clone itself: Read sequence stops 3 residues before the CDR3 end, and the germline J gene provides the missing end. The rearrangement links TRBV18 to TRBJ2-7; 8 bases match TRBD1. There are 16 residues in the CDR3. The V gene end was trimmed by 5 bases and the J gene end by 0 bases; junction bases not matched to a gene: 9. Germline-derived CDR1 and CDR2 are KGHSH and LQKENI. Incomplete CDR3 DNA: TGTGCCAGCTCAGTCCTGGGACAGGCGAGCTCCTACGAG. Translated: CASSVLGQASSYE. The whole CDR3 sequence is CASSVLGQASSYEQYF.

Note on this clone: The CDR3 end is not reached by the read, which stops 3 residues before it; the germline J gene fills it in. The chain uses TRBV19 and TRBJ1-6; 8 bases align to TRBD1. The trim removed 5 bases at V and 7 bases at J, leaving 13 bases unmatched. Germline loops: CDR1 LNHDA, CDR2 SQIVND (reference sequence). The CDR3 length is 17 residues. CDR3 DNA, as far as it was read: TGTGCCAGTAGTTATTCTCGCGGACAGGGCCGAAATTCACCC. Translation: CASSYSRGQGRNSP. The entire CDR3 protein is CASSYSRGQGRNSPLHF.

As to this clone: Within the sample, other DNA sequences also encode this same CDR3. CDR3 bases read: TGTGCCAGCAAGGGCGGGACTAATGAAAAA. Its protein is CASKGGTNEK. The whole CDR3 protein reads CASKGGTNEKLFF. The V and J genes are TRBV19 and TRBJ1-4; no clear D. Read sequence stops 3 residues before the CDR3 end, and the germline J gene provides the missing end. Trimming stripped 9 bases from V and 2 bases from J, with 10 bases between. This CDR3 has 13 amino acids. The V gene's germline CDR1 is LNHDA and CDR2 SQIVND (reference sequence).

CDR3 in amino acids: CSARDVSGHQETQYF. Incomplete CDR3 DNA: TGCAGTGCTAGAGATGTATCAGGCCACCAAGAGACC. This chain uses TRBV20-1 with TRBJ2-5; no reliable D call. With the read ending 3 residues before the CDR3 end, the germline J gene is used to fill in that end. V was trimmed by 0 bases and J by 0 bases, leaving 11 bases between them. The CDR3 is made up of 15 amino acids. CDR1 and CDR2 (germline): DFQATT, SNEGSKA (reference sequence).

Comment on this clone: The read stops 3 residues short of the end of the CDR3; the missing end is completed from the germline J gene. The chain joins TRBV5-1 to TRBJ2-3; D may be TRBD1 (6 bases). Germline CDR1 and CDR2: SGHRS and YFSETQ. The CDR3 totals 13 residues. The CDR3 sequence is CASSKDSIETQYF. The CDR3 bases that were read are TGCGCCAGCAGCAAGGACAGCATAGAGACG.

As regards this clone: The CDR3 goes on 3 residues after the read ends, and that part is filled in from the germline J gene. The genes are TRBV7-7 and TRBJ2-5; 8 bases match TRBD2. CDR1 is SSHAT and CDR2 is FNYEAQ in the germline V gene (reference sequence). The CDR3 sequence is 15 residues long. The junction had 8 bases not matched to a gene; V was cut back by 5 bases and J by 3 bases. The sequenced CDR3 bases are TGTGCCAGCAGCCCGGGGGGGATTGAAGAAGAGACC. Translated, it gives CASSPGGIEEET. The whole CDR3 sequence is CASSPGGIEEETQYF. The variable domain in full, completed from reference TRBV7-7 and TRBJ2-5, reads GAGVSQSPRYKVTKRGQDVTLRCDPISSHATLYWYQQALGQGPEFLTYFNYEAQPDKSGLPSDRFSAERPEGSISTLTIQRTEQRDSAMYRCASSPGGIEEETQYFGPGTRLLVL.